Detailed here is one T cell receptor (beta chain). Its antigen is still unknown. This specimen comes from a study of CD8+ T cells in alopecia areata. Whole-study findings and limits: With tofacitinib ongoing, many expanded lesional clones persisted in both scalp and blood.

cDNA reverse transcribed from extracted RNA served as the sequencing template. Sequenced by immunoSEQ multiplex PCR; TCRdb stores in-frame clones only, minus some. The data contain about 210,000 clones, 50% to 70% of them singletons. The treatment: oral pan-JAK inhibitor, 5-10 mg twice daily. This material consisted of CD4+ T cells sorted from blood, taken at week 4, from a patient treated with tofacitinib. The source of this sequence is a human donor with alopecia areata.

For the CDR3, the DNA is TGTGCCAGCAGCTTAGCCCAAGGCGAGCAGTTCTTC. Translation: CASSLAQGEQFF. The chain combines TRBV7-2 with TRBJ2-1; D call uncertain. V lost 0 bases and J lost 10, with 7 bases in between. From germline, CDR1 is SGHTA and CDR2 FQGNSA. There are 12 residues in the CDR3.